The 13 T cell receptor beta chains in this list originate from one sample, sequenced in a study of cytomegalovirus exposure and HLA in healthy donors. The PCR made use of 60 Vbeta and 13 Jbeta primers. Repertoires were generated with immunoSEQ multiplex PCR, while TCRdb's copy carries only in-frame clones and drops some. Of about 90,000 clones listed, less than 65% were seen once; the top ten hold 5% to 6.5%. Sequenced sample: PBMCs. Source of these receptors: a woman in her 30s in good health and CMV-seropositive.

This clone was detected once. The chain carries TRBV19 and TRBJ1-2; D remains ambiguous. CDR3 length equals 15 residues. Germline V gene sequence: CDR1 LNHDA, CDR2 SQIVND (reference sequence). Trimming removed 6 bases from V and 0 bases from J, with 14 bases in between. The CDR3 nucleotides read TGTGCCAGTAGCCCCTTTCTCGGGGCTAACTATGGCTACACCTTC. Its protein product is CASSPFLGANYGYTF.

V is TRBV6-1 and J is TRBJ1-2; TRBD1 is a possible D gene (5 bases). Between the trimmed V and J ends, which lost 4 bases and 8 bases, there was a span of 20 bases. CDR1 and CDR2 (germline): MNHNS, SASEGT. CDR3 length: 15 amino acids. CDR3 coding DNA: TGTGCCAGCAGTGTAGACCTGTCGGGGGGGTACGGCTACACCTTC. Protein product: CASSVDLSGGYGYTF.

CDR3 amino acids: CASSAGFSEQYF. The CDR3 DNA is TGTGCCAGCAGCGCAGGGTTCTCCGAGCAGTACTTC. The chain uses TRBV2 and TRBJ2-7, with a possible D match to TRBD1 (5 bases). The CDR3 contains 12 residues. Trimming pared 6 bases from V and 6 bases from J, leaving 12 bases between. Germline V lookup: CDR1 SNHLY, CDR2 FYNNEI.

This clone has just one count. The chain carries TRBV11-1 and TRBJ2-3, with TRBD2 identical over 8 bases. Unmatched junction bases numbered 3, after V lost 6 bases and J lost 1 base. The CDR3 contains 14 residues. Germline-derived CDR1 and CDR2 are SGHAT and FQDESV (reference sequence). The CDR3 sequence is CASSLGGGTDTQYF. In DNA form, the CDR3 reads TGTGCCAGCAGTCTCGGGGGGGGCACAGATACGCAGTATTTT. Full variable domain (rest looked up from reference TRBV11-1 and TRBJ2-3): EAEVAQSPRYKITEKSQAVAFWCDPISGHATLYWYRQILGQGPELLVQFQDESVVDDSQLPKDRFSAERLKGVDSTLKIQPAELGDSAMYLCASSLGGGTDTQYFGPGTRLTVL.

The V gene is TRBV5-6, the J gene TRBJ2-1, with 8 bases lining up with TRBD2. Germline CDR1 SGHDT, CDR2 YYEEEE. V gave up 3 bases and J gave up 15 bases; unmatched junction bases: 8. This CDR3 spans 12 amino acids. CDR3 DNA: TGTGCCAGCAGCTGGGGACTAGGCGGGACGTTCTTC. Translated, it gives CASSWGLGGTFF.

The chain links TRBV7-3 to TRBJ2-3, with TRBD2 as a possible D gene (6 bases). Trimming shortened V by 5 bases and J by 6 bases, and 18 bases separated the two germline ends. CDR3 length: 15 amino acids. Per the germline V gene, CDR1 is SGHTA and CDR2 is FQGTGA. The CDR3 region is CASSPELGGSDTQYF. CDR3 in DNA: TGTGCCAGCAGCCCCGAGCTGGGGGGTTCGGATACGCAGTATTTT.

The rearrangement uses TRBV7-9 and TRBJ1-2, with 7 bases aligning to TRBD1. The V gene's germline CDR1 is SEHNR and CDR2 FQNEAQ (reference sequence). V shed 5 bases and J 1 base; nucleotides not matched to a gene: 7. This CDR3 is 15 amino acids long. This chain's CDR3 is CASSPKGQVNYGYTF. The CDR3 nucleotides are TGTGCCAGCAGCCCCAAAGGACAGGTTAACTATGGCTACACCTTC. The whole variable domain, filled in from reference TRBV7-9 and TRBJ1-2, reads DTGVSQNPRHKITKRGQNVTFRCDPISEHNRLYWYRQTLGQGPEFLTYFQNEAQLEKSRLLSDRFSAERPKGSFSTLEIQRTEQGDSAMYLCASSPKGQVNYGYTFGSGTRLTVV.

The chain has TRBV5-1 and TRBJ2-7, with D possibly being TRBD2 (5 bases). V was cut by 3 bases and J by 4 bases, with 11 bases left in between. Germline V lookup: CDR1 SGHRS, CDR2 YFSETQ. The CDR3 totals 13 residues. The CDR3 is CASSSGRGYEQYF. For the CDR3, the DNA is TGCGCCAGCAGCTCCGGACGGGGATACGAGCAGTACTTC.

This clone was counted between two and nine times. The chain uses TRBV6-1 and TRBJ1-3; D not resolved. Trimming stripped 5 bases from V and 4 bases from J, with 12 bases between. The germline V gene has CDR1 MNHNS and CDR2 SASEGT. The CDR3 extends over 14 amino acids. The CDR3 here is CASSRDRAGNTIYF. For the CDR3, the DNA is TGTGCCAGCAGTCGAGATAGAGCAGGAAACACCATATATTTT.

The rearrangement joins TRBV9 to TRBJ2-1; D not resolved. Germline CDR1 SGDLS, CDR2 YYNGEE. There are 15 residues in the CDR3. V shed 0 bases and J shed 7 bases, with 14 bases lying between them. CDR3 sequence: CASSVARGSLNEQFF. The CDR3 coding sequence is TGTGCCAGCAGCGTAGCCCGCGGATCGCTGAATGAGCAGTTCTTC.

The table lists this clone with a few counts. V usage is TRBV9 and J usage is TRBJ2-7; 9 bases agree with TRBD1. The CDR3 totals 14 residues. The V gene end was trimmed by 0 bases and the J gene end by 3 bases; junction bases not matched to a gene: 1. Germline lookup yields CDR1 SGDLS and CDR2 YYNGEE. The chain's CDR3 is CASSVGDRDYEQYF. The CDR3 DNA follows: TGTGCCAGCAGCGTAGGGGACAGGGACTACGAGCAGTACTTC. The complete variable domain, with remaining parts taken from reference TRBV9 and TRBJ2-7, reads DSGVTQTPKHLITATGQRVTLRCSPRSGDLSVYWYQQSLDQGLQFLIQYYNGEERAKGNILERFSAQQFPDLHSELNLSSLELGDSALYFCASSVGDRDYEQYFGPGTRLTVT.

The gene calls are TRBV6-5 and TRBJ1-1, with a possible D match to TRBD1 (5 bases). V was shortened by 2 bases and J by 3 bases, with 13 bases between the two germline ends. This CDR3 spans 15 amino acids. Germline CDR1 is MNHEY and CDR2 is SVGAGI. CDR3 sequence: CASSYVGGRYTEAFF. The DNA for the CDR3 is TGTGCCAGCAGTTACGTGGGGGGTCGCTACACTGAAGCTTTCTTT.

The V gene is TRBV5-1, the J gene TRBJ1-1; D is ambiguous. Per the germline V gene, CDR1 is SGHRS and CDR2 is YFSETQ. Trimming cost V 0 bases and J 8 bases, with 11 bases left between them. The CDR3 consists of 13 residues. CDR3 coding DNA: TGCGCCAGCAGCTTGGGGAACAGCCCAGAAGCTTTCTTT. It yields the protein CASSLGNSPEAFF.